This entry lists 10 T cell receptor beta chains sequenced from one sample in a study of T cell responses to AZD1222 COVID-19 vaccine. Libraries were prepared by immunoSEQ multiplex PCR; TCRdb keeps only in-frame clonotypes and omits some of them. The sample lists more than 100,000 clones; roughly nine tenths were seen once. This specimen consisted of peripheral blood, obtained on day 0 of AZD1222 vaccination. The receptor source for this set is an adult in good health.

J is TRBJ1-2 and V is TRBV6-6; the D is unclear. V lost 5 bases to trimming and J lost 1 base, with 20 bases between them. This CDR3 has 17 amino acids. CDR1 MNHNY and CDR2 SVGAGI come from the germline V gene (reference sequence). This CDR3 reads CASSPYRGETGNYGYTF. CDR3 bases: TGTGCCAGCAGTCCCTATCGCGGGGAGACTGGTAACTATGGCTACACCTTC.

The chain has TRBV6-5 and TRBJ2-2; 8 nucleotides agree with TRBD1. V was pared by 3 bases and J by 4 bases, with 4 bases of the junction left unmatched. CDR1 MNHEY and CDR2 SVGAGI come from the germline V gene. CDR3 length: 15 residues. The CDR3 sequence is CASSYDRGGTGELFF. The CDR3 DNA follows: TGTGCCAGCAGTTATGACAGGGGTGGCACCGGGGAGCTGTTTTTT.

The CDR3 sequence is CAISDSDRGNQPQHF. The CDR3 nucleotides read TGTGCCATCAGTGACTCGGACAGGGGCAATCAGCCCCAGCATTTT. V gene TRBV10-3 combines with J gene TRBJ1-5; TRBD1 matches 8 bases. The germline V gene encodes CDR1 ENHRY and CDR2 SYGVKD. V lost 3 bases to trimming and J lost 2 bases; unmatched junction nucleotides: 3. This CDR3 spans 15 amino acids.

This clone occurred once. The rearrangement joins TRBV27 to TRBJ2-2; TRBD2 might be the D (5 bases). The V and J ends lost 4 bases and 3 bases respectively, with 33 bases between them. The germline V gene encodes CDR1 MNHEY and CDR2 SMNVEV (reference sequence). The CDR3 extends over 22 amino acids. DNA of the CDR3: TGTGCCAGCAGTTCCGTCCTCCCCGGCACCAAATTCATCGACTATTACACCGGGGAGCTGTTTTTT. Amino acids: CASSSVLPGTKFIDYYTGELFF.

CDR3 amino acids: CASSPQGGPQETQYF. CDR3 nucleotides: TGTGCCAGCAGCCCCCAGGGGGGCCCCCAAGAGACCCAGTACTTC. The chain uses TRBV7-9 and TRBJ2-5; D might be TRBD1 (7 bases). Germline CDR1 reads SEHNR; CDR2 reads FQNEAQ (reference sequence). This CDR3 region has 15 residues. The germline V and J ends were trimmed by 5 bases and 1 base, with 14 bases remaining between them. The entire variable domain, with the rest obtained from reference TRBV7-9 and TRBJ2-5, is as follows: DTGVSQNPRHKITKRGQNVTFRCDPISEHNRLYWYRQTLGQGPEFLTYFQNEAQLEKSRLLSDRFSAERPKGSFSTLEIQRTEQGDSAMYLCASSPQGGPQETQYFGPGTRLLVL.

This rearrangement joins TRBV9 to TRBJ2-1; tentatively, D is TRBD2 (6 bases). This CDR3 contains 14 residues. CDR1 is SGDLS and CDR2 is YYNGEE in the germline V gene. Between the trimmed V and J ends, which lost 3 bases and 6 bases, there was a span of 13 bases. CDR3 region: CASSGQTRSNEQFF. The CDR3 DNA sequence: TGTGCCAGCAGCGGTCAGACTAGATCCAATGAGCAGTTCTTC.

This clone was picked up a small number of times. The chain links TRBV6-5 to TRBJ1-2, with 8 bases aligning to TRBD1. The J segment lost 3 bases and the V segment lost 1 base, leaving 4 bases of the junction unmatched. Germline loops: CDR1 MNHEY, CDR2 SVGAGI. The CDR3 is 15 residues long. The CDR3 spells CASSYFQGADYGYTF. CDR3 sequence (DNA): TGTGCCAGCAGTTACTTTCAGGGGGCGGACTATGGCTACACCTTC.

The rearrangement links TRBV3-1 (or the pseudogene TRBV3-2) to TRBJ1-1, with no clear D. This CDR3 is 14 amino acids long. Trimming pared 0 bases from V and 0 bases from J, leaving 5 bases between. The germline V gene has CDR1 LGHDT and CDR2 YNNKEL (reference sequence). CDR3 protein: CASSQEHMNTEAFF. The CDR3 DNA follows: TGTGCCAGCAGCCAAGAACACATGAACACTGAAGCTTTCTTT.

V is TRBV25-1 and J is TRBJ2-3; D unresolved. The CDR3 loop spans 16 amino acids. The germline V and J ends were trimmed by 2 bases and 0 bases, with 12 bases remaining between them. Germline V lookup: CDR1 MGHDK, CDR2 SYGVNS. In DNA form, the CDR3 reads TGTGCCAGCAGTGAAGAACCAGCAGCTAGCACAGATACGCAGTATTTT. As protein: CASSEEPAASTDTQYF.

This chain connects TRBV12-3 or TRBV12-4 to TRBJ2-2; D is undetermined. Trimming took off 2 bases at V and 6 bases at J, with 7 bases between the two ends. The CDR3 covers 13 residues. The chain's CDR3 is CASSLYAAGELFF. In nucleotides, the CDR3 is TGTGCCAGCAGTTTATACGCGGCCGGGGAGCTGTTTTTT.